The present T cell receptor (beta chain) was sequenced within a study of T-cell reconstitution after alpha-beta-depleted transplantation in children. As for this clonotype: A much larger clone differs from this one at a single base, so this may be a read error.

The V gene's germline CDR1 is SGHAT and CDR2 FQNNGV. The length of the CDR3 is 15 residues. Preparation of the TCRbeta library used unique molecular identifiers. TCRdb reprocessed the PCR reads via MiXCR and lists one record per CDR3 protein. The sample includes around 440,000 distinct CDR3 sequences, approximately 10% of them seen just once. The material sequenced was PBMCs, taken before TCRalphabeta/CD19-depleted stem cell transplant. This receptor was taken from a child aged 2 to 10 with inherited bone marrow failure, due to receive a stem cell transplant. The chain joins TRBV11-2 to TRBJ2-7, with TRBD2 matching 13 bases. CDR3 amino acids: CASSWTSGSVYDQYF. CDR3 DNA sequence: TGTGCCAGCAGCTGGACTAGCGGGAGTGTGTACGACCAGTACTTC.